A single sample is the source of the 15 T cell receptor beta chains below, sequenced in a study of long-term antiretroviral therapy in people with HIV (dated by TCRdb to between 2021 and 2022). The immunoSEQ hsTCRB v3.0 assay was used at survey level resolution to sequence the TRB variable region. TCRdb holds this immuneACCESS table with in-frame rearrangements only. Some clones are missing; in checked studies, unresolved V genes explain under half, and the rest has no known cause. In this sample the table shows about 35,000 clones, approximately 75% of which occur a single time. The biggest ten clones account for roughly 3.5% of the sample. The sequencing here drew on unsorted PBMCs, taken 3 years after starting antiretroviral therapy. Receptor source: a man in his fifties or sixties with HIV.

The V and J genes are TRBV7-9 and TRBJ2-4; possibly TRBD1 for D (6 bases). The CDR3 sequence is 15 residues long. Trimming took 5 bases from V and 7 from J, leaving 18 bases between them. Germline values: CDR1 SEHNR, CDR2 FQNEAQ (reference sequence). The CDR3: CASSGTQVKWNIQYF. In DNA, the CDR3 is TGTGCCAGCAGCGGGACACAGGTCAAATGGAACATTCAGTACTTC.

This clone was recorded a few times. The rearrangement links TRBV11-2 to TRBJ2-5; unclear D gene. The V gene lost 5 bases and the J gene lost 4 bases, with 11 bases spanning the gap. CDR3 length: 13 residues. Germline-derived CDR1 and CDR2 are SGHAT and FQNNGV. The CDR3 DNA sequence: TGTGCCAGCAGCCCTGTGGGCAGAGAGACCCAGTACTTC. Translated: CASSPVGRETQYF.

V and J are TRBV28 and TRBJ1-5; D is possibly TRBD1 (5 bases). Trimming stripped 4 bases from V and 5 bases from J, with 15 bases between. Looked up from germline, CDR1 is MDHEN and CDR2 is SYDVKM. The CDR3 is 15 residues long. The CDR3 reads CASSSGGTNDQPQHF. The CDR3 DNA follows: TGTGCCAGCAGTTCCGGTGGGACGAACGATCAGCCCCAGCATTTT.

This rearrangement joins TRBV27 to TRBJ2-5, with a tentative D call TRBD1 (6 bases). The V end was cut by 5 bases, the J end by 7 bases, with 11 bases between. This CDR3 is built from 12 residues. From germline, CDR1 is MNHEY and CDR2 SMNVEV (reference sequence). This CDR3 is CASSQVRGTQYF. The CDR3 DNA reads TGTGCCAGCAGTCAAGTCAGGGGGACCCAGTACTTC.

The chain is built from TRBV7-2 and TRBJ1-1; the D gene is possibly TRBD1 (5 bases). Germline V gene lookup returns CDR1 SGHTA and CDR2 FQGNSA. Trimming shortened V by 2 bases and J by 4 bases, and 8 bases separated the two germline ends. This CDR3 comprises 13 residues. CDR3 region: CASSLRGGTEAFF. CDR3 nucleotide sequence: TGTGCCAGCAGCTTAAGGGGCGGCACTGAAGCTTTCTTT.

The rearrangement joins TRBV5-5 to TRBJ2-2; 15 bases line up with TRBD2. The germline gives CDR1 SGHKS, CDR2 YYEKEE (reference sequence). The CDR3 extends over 17 amino acids. The junction had 1 base not matched to a gene; V was cut back by 0 bases and J by 4 bases. The DNA of the CDR3 is TGTGCCAGCAGCTTGGGGACTAGCGGGGGGGGCACCGGGGAGCTGTTTTTT. As protein: CASSLGTSGGGTGELFF.

This clone came up once. The rearrangement links TRBV5-3 to TRBJ1-1; D might be TRBD1 (5 bases). TRBV5-3 is noted as an ORF with a role that remains uncertain. This CDR3 has 17 amino acids. V lost 4 bases to trimming and J lost 3 bases, with 22 bases between them. CDR3 region: CARSLKLEGREDTEAFF. The CDR3 coding sequence is TGTGCCAGAAGCCTGAAACTTGAGGGGCGCGAGGACACTGAAGCTTTCTTT.

The chain uses TRBV18 and TRBJ2-4, with 10 bases matching TRBD1. V shed 6 bases and J 6 bases; nucleotides not matched to a gene: 8. Germline V gene sequence: CDR1 KGHSH, CDR2 LQKENI. This CDR3 is built from 15 residues. The CDR3 DNA sequence: TGTGCCAGCTCCCCTCGACAGGGGGCGGCAAACATTCAGTACTTC. It yields the protein CASSPRQGAANIQYF. The whole variable domain, remainder taken from reference TRBV18 and TRBJ2-4, is NAGVMQNPRHLVRRRGQEARLRCSPMKGHSHVYWYRQLPEEGLKFMVYLQKENIIDESGMPKERFSAEFPKEGPSILRIQQVVRGDSAAYFCASSPRQGAANIQYFGAGTRLSVL.

On this clone itself: The sample has other DNA sequences that encode this CDR3 too. V usage is TRBV29-1 and J usage is TRBJ2-3; unclear D gene. Per the germline V gene, CDR1 is SQVTM and CDR2 is ANQGSEA. V was cut by 3 bases and J by 6 bases, with 4 bases left in between. This CDR3 comprises 10 residues. This CDR3 is CSVDSDTQYF. The CDR3 region has the DNA TGCAGCGTTGATAGTGATACGCAGTATTTT.

This clone was observed a few times. The chain recombines TRBV9 with TRBJ2-7, with D perhaps matching TRBD1 or TRBD2 (7 bases each). V lost 4 bases and J 0 bases, leaving 14 bases between the germline ends. This CDR3 comprises 15 residues. The germline gives CDR1 SGDLS, CDR2 YYNGEE. The CDR3 reads CASSLGGGYSYEQYF. The DNA for the CDR3 is TGTGCCAGCAGCCTGGGAGGGGGCTACTCCTACGAGCAGTACTTC.

The gene calls are TRBV11-2 and TRBJ2-7; D gene unclear. Deletions cut 5 bases from V and 1 base from J, with 12 bases between. The length of the CDR3 is 14 residues. The germline CDR1 and CDR2 sequences are SGHAT and FQNNGV. CDR3 sequence reads: CASSPIFSSYEQYF. In nucleotides, the CDR3 is TGTGCCAGCAGCCCTATATTTTCTTCCTACGAGCAGTACTTC.

The V and J genes are TRBV7-2 and TRBJ2-5, with TRBD2 matching over 7 bases. J was trimmed by 3 bases and V by 5 bases; bases with no gene match: 6. In germline, CDR1 is SGHTA, CDR2 FQGNSA. The CDR3 contains 14 residues. CDR3 DNA: TGTGCCAGCAGCCCGGAGCGGGGAGAAGAGACCCAGTACTTC. This codes for CASSPERGEETQYF.

V is TRBV9 and J is TRBJ2-3, with 9 bases that match TRBD2. Trimming cost V 4 bases and J 3 bases; bases outside gene matches: 6. The CDR3 runs to 15 residues. CDR1 is SGDLS and CDR2 is YYNGEE in the germline V gene. This CDR3 reads CASSYGTSNTDTQYF. The CDR3 bases are TGTGCCAGCAGCTACGGGACTAGCAATACAGATACGCAGTATTTT.

This clone came up a few times. The chain recombines TRBV18 with TRBJ1-6, with 9 bases aligning to TRBD1. Germline CDR1 reads KGHSH; CDR2 reads LQKENI. CDR3 length: 15 amino acids. V shed 3 bases and J 10 bases; nucleotides not matched to a gene: 7. This CDR3 reads CASSPPGQGLSPLHF. The CDR3, as DNA: TGTGCCAGCTCACCTCCGGGACAGGGACTCTCACCCCTCCACTTT.

This clone was counted only a few times. The chain employs TRBV2 and TRBJ2-7; 7 bases are a match to TRBD1. The germline gives CDR1 SNHLY, CDR2 FYNNEI. Unmatched junction bases numbered 5, after V lost 0 bases and J lost 0 bases. The CDR3 consists of 16 residues. The CDR3 DNA follows: TGTGCCAGCAGTGAAGCGCAGGACAGGTACTCCTACGAGCAGTACTTC. The encoded protein is CASSEAQDRYSYEQYF.